The rows below give T cell receptor beta chains drawn from one sample of a study of breast tumors, draining lymph nodes, adjacent tissues. TCRdb re-analysed the multiplex PCR reads in MiXCR, keeping a single row per CDR3 protein. The data show 200,000 or so distinct CDR3 sequences, 25% to 40% seen once. The sample consisted of axillary lymph node tissue. Receptors were obtained from a female donor with breast cancer. Some clones in this sample may be carry-over from other donors' samples. The conserved cysteine and the conserved F or W are not part of the CDR3 here.

length,J,V,CDR3
13,TRBJ1-3,TRBV19,ASRPGTASGNTIY
13,TRBJ2-3,TRBV2,ASSADRNGPDTQY
15,TRBJ2-1,TRBV15,ATSRMGGDPRGHEQF
11,TRBJ1-1,TRBV20-1,SAHSRTNTEAF
15,TRBJ1-2,TRBV12-5,ASSFPVGQGSGYGYT
13,TRBJ2-1,TRBV7-8,ASSPRQGANNEQF
14,TRBJ2-5,TRBV5-1,ASSPRAGTPGEAQY
13,TRBJ2-5,TRBV9,ASSVVAGRQETQY
13,TRBJ2-5,TRBV11-2,ASSFWDKLQETQY
13,TRBJ1-1,TRBV4-3,ASSQGWSGRDEAF
14,TRBJ1-4,TRBV6-1,ASSRTGAATNEKLF
15,TRBJ1-5,TRBV20-1,SALDARDRGGNQPQH